This T cell receptor (beta chain) was obtained from a study of blood T cells in healthy people across ages. Primed by a sample-barcoded 5' primer and a J-beta primer mix, a second PCR proceeded for roughly 7 to 11 cycles. CDR3-containing paired-end reads numbering at least 2.5 million came from each sample. TCRdb fed the 5' RACE reads into MiXCR, producing one record per CDR3 protein. The data hold 1.6 million or so distinct CDR3 sequences, with about 35% observed a single time. Donors were healthy Caucasian individuals from Russia aged about 6 to 90. V lost 5 bases to trimming and J lost 4 bases, with 15 bases between them. This CDR3 has 15 amino acids. From germline, CDR1 is SEHNR and CDR2 FQNEAQ (reference sequence).

The V and J genes are TRBV7-9 and TRBJ2-1, with D perhaps being TRBD1 or TRBD2 (5 bases each). This TCR was recovered from a woman in her twenties or thirties in good health. Sequencing used blood. CDR3 loop: CASSRRDGVYNEQFF. As DNA, the CDR3 is TGTGCCAGCAGCCGCCGGGACGGCGTATACAATGAGCAGTTCTTC.